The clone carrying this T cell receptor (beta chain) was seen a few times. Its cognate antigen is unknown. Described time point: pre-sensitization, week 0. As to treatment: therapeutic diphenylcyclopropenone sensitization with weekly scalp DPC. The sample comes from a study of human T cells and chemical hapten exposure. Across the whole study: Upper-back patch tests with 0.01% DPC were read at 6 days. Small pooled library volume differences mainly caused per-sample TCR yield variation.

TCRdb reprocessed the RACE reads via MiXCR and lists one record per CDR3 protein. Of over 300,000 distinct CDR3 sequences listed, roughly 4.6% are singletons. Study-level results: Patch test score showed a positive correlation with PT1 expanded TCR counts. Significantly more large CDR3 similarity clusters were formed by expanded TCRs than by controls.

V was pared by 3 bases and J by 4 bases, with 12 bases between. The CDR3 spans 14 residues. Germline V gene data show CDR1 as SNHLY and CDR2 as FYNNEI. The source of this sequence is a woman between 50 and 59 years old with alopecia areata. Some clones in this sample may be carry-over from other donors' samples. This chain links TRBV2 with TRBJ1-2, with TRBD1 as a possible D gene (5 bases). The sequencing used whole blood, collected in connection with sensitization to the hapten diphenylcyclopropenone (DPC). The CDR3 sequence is CASSDWDPFYGYTF. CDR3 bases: TGTGCCAGCAGTGATTGGGACCCCTTCTATGGCTACACCTTC.